The entry below gives a single T cell receptor (beta chain) sequence along with its context. No antigen is known for it. The donors, nominally healthy at sampling, likely had unrecorded immune exposures. The data were obtained in a study of cytomegalovirus exposure and HLA in healthy donors. Study-wide points: Later analysis associated a missense DCLRE1C variant with TCR beta V- and J-gene trimming. A reported reduction in N-insertions relative to the roughly 710-donor mean was seen in an Asian-associated ancestry cluster in a later analysis. A later analysis, which compared TCR beta chains of equal frequency, found the HLA-associated ones more clonally expanded.

The CDR3 length is 16 residues. Trimming pared 6 bases from V and 6 bases from J, leaving 21 bases between. The germline V gene encodes CDR1 PRHDT and CDR2 FYEKMQ (reference sequence). PCR employed 60 Vbeta and 13 Jbeta primers. Clones were sequenced by immunoSEQ multiplex PCR, and TCRdb holds only the in-frame ones, with some missing. The sample consists of 110,000 to 150,000 clones, about 76% of them appearing once. The source material was PBMCs. This chain connects TRBV13 to TRBJ2-1, with D possibly TRBD2 on 7 matching bases. The sequence was obtained from a male donor in good health and CMV-seronegative. CDR3 amino acids: CASRSSRGADVNEQFF. CDR3 sequence (DNA): TGTGCCAGCAGGTCATCACGGGGGGCGGATGTCAATGAGCAGTTCTTC. Using reference TRBV13 and TRBJ2-1 for the parts outside the CDR3, the full variable domain is AAGVIQSPRHLIKEKRETATLKCYPIPRHDTVYWYQQGPGQDPQFLISFYEKMQSDKGSIPDRFSAQQFSDYHSELNMSSLELGDSALYFCASRSSRGADVNEQFFGPGTRLTVL.